The 32 T cell receptor beta chains below come from one sample, sequenced in a study of CD8 T cells in ankylosing spondylitis. TCRdb called the 5' RACE reads again in MiXCR, with one record for every CDR3 protein. The sample consists of hundreds of thousands of distinct CDR3 sequences, around 20% of them appearing once. The sample consisted of blood, either unsorted or a sorted T cell fraction (not recorded which). These receptors all come from a female donor with ankylosing spondylitis or in good health (not recorded which).

This rearrangement joins TRBV25-1 to TRBJ2-3; D not resolved. The germline V gene encodes CDR1 MGHDK and CDR2 SYGVNS. The ends were cut back, 7 bases at V and 4 bases at J, with 18 bases in the middle. This CDR3 comprises 15 residues. The CDR3 is CASNTSLPRPDTQYF. CDR3 nucleotides: TGTGCCAGCAACACCTCCCTACCCCGTCCAGATACGCAGTATTTT. The full variable domain, with the rest looked up from reference TRBV25-1 and TRBJ2-3, is EADIYQTPRYLVIGTGKKITLECSQTMGHDKMYWYQQDPGMELHLIHYSYGVNSTEKGDLSSESTVSRIRTEHFPLTLESARPSHTSQYLCASNTSLPRPDTQYFGPGTRLTVL.

This clonotype has ten or more counts. This chain links TRBV24-1 with TRBJ2-5; no clear D. The germline gives CDR1 KGHDR, CDR2 SFDVKD. V lost 9 bases, J lost 4 bases, and 8 bases lay in between. The length of the CDR3 is 11 residues. The CDR3 sequence is CATAAAETQYF. The CDR3, as DNA: TGTGCCACCGCCGCGGCAGAGACCCAGTACTTC.

The rearrangement joins TRBV5-1 to TRBJ2-2, with D perhaps assigned TRBD1 or TRBD2 (5 bases each). The CDR3 runs to 13 residues. V was cut by 2 bases and J by 6 bases, with 8 bases left in between. Germline CDR1 reads SGHRS; CDR2 reads YFSETQ. The DNA of the CDR3 is TGCGCCAGCAGCTTTGGGGGATCCGGGGAGCTGTTTTTT. As protein: CASSFGGSGELFF.

V is TRBV20-1 and J is TRBJ2-6; D is undetermined. The V end lost 5 bases, the J end lost 1 base, and 12 bases lay between the germline ends. This CDR3 comprises 15 residues. Germline CDR1 DFQATT, CDR2 SNEGSKA (reference sequence). CDR3: CSAPTLGSGANVLTF. In DNA form, the CDR3 reads TGCAGTGCTCCGACTCTAGGGTCTGGGGCCAACGTCCTGACTTTC.

The chain employs TRBV11-2 and TRBJ2-5; 15 nucleotides agree with TRBD2. The CDR3 loop spans 16 amino acids. V was clipped by 5 bases and J by 2 bases; unmatched bases: 3. Germline V CDR1 and CDR2: SGHAT, FQNNGV. The CDR3 nucleotides are TGTGCCAGCAGCATGGGACTAGCGGGAGGACAAGAGACCCAGTACTTC. Residues: CASSMGLAGGQETQYF.

V is TRBV7-2 and J is TRBJ1-5, with D tentatively TRBD1 (5 bases). Germline CDR1 is SGHTA and CDR2 is FQGNSA. Trimming cost V 5 bases and J 11 bases, with 13 bases left between them. This CDR3 comprises 12 residues. CDR3 sequence: CASSPDRASQHF. The CDR3, as DNA: TGTGCCAGCAGCCCCGACAGAGCGTCCCAGCATTTT.

The DNA of the CDR3 is TGCAGCGCTGAGAGGACAGGTGGTTATGGAGGCTACACCTTC. Its protein is CSAERTGGYGGYTF. The chain employs TRBV29-1 and TRBJ1-2, with 7 bases identical to TRBD1. The CDR3 loop spans 14 amino acids. J lost 8 bases, V lost 7 bases, and 16 bases had no gene match. CDR1 is SQVTM and CDR2 is ANQGSEA in the germline V gene.

The rearrangement uses TRBV10-3 and TRBJ2-1; 10 bases align to TRBD2. V gave up 11 bases and J gave up 8 bases; unmatched junction bases: 12. There are 14 residues in the CDR3. Germline CDR1 and CDR2: ENHRY and SYGVKD. The CDR3 region is CASSSGRGEDEQFF. CDR3 in DNA: TGTGCCTCCTCTAGCGGGAGAGGTGAGGATGAGCAGTTCTTC.

This chain joins TRBV20-1 and TRBJ2-7; a weak D match, TRBD1 (6 bases). Per the germline V gene, CDR1 is DFQATT and CDR2 is SNEGSKA (reference sequence). V gave up 5 bases and J gave up 7 bases, with 21 bases separating them. The CDR3 runs 14 residues. CDR3 nucleotides: TGCAGTGCTGGACCCTGGGGGCAGGGGAATGAGCAGTACTTC. Translation gives CSAGPWGQGNEQYF.

V and J are TRBV7-3 and TRBJ2-1, with TRBD2 identical over 12 bases. Germline values: CDR1 SGHTA, CDR2 FQGTGA. V lost 5 bases to trimming and J lost 2 bases; unmatched junction nucleotides: 13. The CDR3 sequence is 19 residues long. CDR3: CASSRSATSGRRAYNEQFF. For the CDR3, the DNA is TGTGCCAGCAGCAGATCGGCAACTAGCGGGAGGAGGGCCTACAATGAGCAGTTCTTC.

Many counts were recorded for this clonotype. The gene calls are TRBV29-1 and TRBJ2-5; 7 nucleotides align to TRBD2. From germline, CDR1 is SQVTM and CDR2 ANQGSEA. V was pared by 7 bases and J by 4 bases, with 12 bases of the junction left unmatched. The length of the CDR3 is 14 residues. CDR3 nucleotide sequence: TGCAGCGCCGGACTAGTGGATGGAGCAGAGACCCAGTACTTC. This gives the protein CSAGLVDGAETQYF.

This clonotype turned up a few times. The J gene is TRBJ2-1, the V gene TRBV19, with 15 bases lining up with TRBD2. This CDR3 comprises 18 residues. Germline CDR1 is LNHDA and CDR2 is SQIVND (reference sequence). V lost 1 base and J lost 6; bases outside the gene matches: 7. The CDR3 loop reads CASSIGIGTSGRTNEQFF. The CDR3 DNA is TGTGCCAGTAGTATAGGGATCGGGACTAGCGGGAGGACCAATGAGCAGTTCTTC. Drawing the rest from reference TRBV19 and TRBJ2-1, the complete variable domain is DGGITQSPKYLFRKEGQNVTLSCEQNLNHDAMYWYRQDPGQGLRLIYYSQIVNDFQKGDIAEGYSVSREKKESFPLTVTSAQKNPTAFYLCASSIGIGTSGRTNEQFFGPGTRLTVL.

The V gene is TRBV5-1, the J gene TRBJ2-7; 7 bases fit TRBD1. Trimming cost V 6 bases and J 3 bases; bases outside gene matches: 6. The CDR3 runs 13 residues. From germline, CDR1 is SGHRS and CDR2 YFSETQ. CDR3 sequence: CASNPGQLYEQYF. As DNA, the CDR3 is TGCGCCAGCAACCCGGGACAGCTCTACGAGCAGTACTTC.

The chain couples TRBV3-1 to TRBJ2-5, with D hard to call. CDR3 size: 14 residues. Germline lookup yields CDR1 LGHDT and CDR2 YNNKEL (reference sequence). V lost 2 bases and J lost 5, with 12 bases in between. The CDR3 DNA sequence: TGTGCCAGCAGCCAACCGGTTCGCCGCGAGACCCAGTACTTC. This gives the protein CASSQPVRRETQYF.

This clonotype was seen a few times. The V gene is TRBV15, the J gene TRBJ2-5; no clear D. CDR1 and CDR2 from the germline V gene are LNHNV and YYDKDF (reference sequence). This CDR3 region has 16 residues. V was shortened by 1 base and J by 0 bases, with 12 bases between the two germline ends. The CDR3 region is CATSRAIAANQETQYF. The CDR3 region has the DNA TGTGCCACCAGCAGAGCGATAGCAGCTAACCAAGAGACCCAGTACTTC.

This clonotype has at least ten counts. This rearrangement joins TRBV20-1 to TRBJ1-4, with D uncertain. With 6 bases removed from V and 4 bases from J, the gap between germline ends came to 15 bases. Germline V CDR1 and CDR2: DFQATT, SNEGSKA (reference sequence). This CDR3 spans 14 amino acids. DNA for the CDR3: TGCAGTGCCCCCCCGGGGTGGGATAATGAAAAACTGTTTTTT. Translating gives CSAPPGWDNEKLFF.

This clonotype came up a few times. In DNA form, the CDR3 reads TGTGCCAGCTCACCCCAGGGACAGGGCCCGGACTATGGCTACACCTTC. It translates to CASSPQGQGPDYGYTF. The chain recombines TRBV18 with TRBJ1-2; 9 bases agree with TRBD1. Germline loops: CDR1 KGHSH, CDR2 LQKENI. The CDR3 runs to 16 residues. J gave up 3 bases and V 3 bases, and 8 bases lay outside the gene matches.

This clonotype came up a few times. The gene calls are TRBV20-1 and TRBJ2-7; D is perhaps TRBD2 (6 bases). Trimming cost V 3 bases and J 2 bases, with 14 bases left between them. The germline V gene has CDR1 DFQATT and CDR2 SNEGSKA (reference sequence). The CDR3 sequence is 14 residues long. CDR3 in DNA: TGCAGTGCTAGTGGGCAGGCGGGGACCTACGAGCAGTACTTC. Translation gives CSASGQAGTYEQYF.

The J gene is TRBJ2-1, the V gene TRBV20-1; 9 bases are shared with TRBD2. CDR3 size: 16 residues. V gave up 1 base and J gave up 8 bases; unmatched junction bases: 12. CDR1 and CDR2 from the germline V gene are DFQATT and SNEGSKA (reference sequence). As DNA, the CDR3 is TGCAGTGCTAGAGTAGGGATAGCGGGAGTCTGGGATGAGCAGTTCTTC. Translation gives CSARVGIAGVWDEQFF.

This clonotype was observed a handful of times. The rearrangement links TRBV6-2 or TRBV6-3 to TRBJ2-5, with D possibly matching TRBD2 (5 bases). Germline V lookup: CDR1 MNHEY, CDR2 SVGEGT. Deletions cut 8 bases from V and 3 bases from J, with 10 bases between. CDR3 length equals 12 residues. CDR3 nucleotide sequence: TGTGCCAGCGCCCAGCGGAAAGAGACCCAGTACTTC. It encodes CASAQRKETQYF.

The genes are TRBV7-2 and TRBJ2-1, with 13 bases identical to TRBD2. This CDR3 is 17 amino acids long. Per germline, CDR1 SGHTA and CDR2 FQGNSA. Losses at the gene ends were 5 bases for V and 8 bases for J; bases not matched to a gene: 12. For the CDR3, the DNA is TGTGCCAGCAGCACAGACACTAGCGGGAGGGCCGGGTATGAGCAGTTCTTC. It translates to CASSTDTSGRAGYEQFF.

V and J are TRBV6-1 and TRBJ2-5, with a weak D call TRBD2 (5 bases). The CDR3 covers 13 residues. CDR1 is MNHNS, CDR2 SASEGT, per germline. Trimming shortened V by 1 base and J by 2 bases, and 5 bases separated the two germline ends. Here the CDR3 reads CASSEGTQETQYF. DNA of the CDR3: TGTGCCAGCAGTGAAGGGACTCAAGAGACCCAGTACTTC.

This clonotype was detected only a few times. CDR3 DNA: TGCAGCGTGGAGCCGTATGCACACGATACGCAGTATTTT. Residues: CSVEPYAHDTQYF. The chain employs TRBV29-1 and TRBJ2-3; D gene unclear. The CDR3 totals 13 residues. CDR1 and CDR2 from the germline V gene are SQVTM and ANQGSEA. Trimming took off 6 bases at V and 6 bases at J, with 16 bases between the two ends.

A few counts support this clonotype. This chain uses TRBV7-3 with TRBJ2-1; D may match TRBD1 or TRBD2 (5 bases each). Germline CDR1 SGHTA, CDR2 FQGTGA. The CDR3 runs to 14 residues. V lost 5 bases to trimming and J lost 8 bases, with 16 bases between them. CDR3 residues: CASSPEGLLDEQFF. CDR3 sequence (DNA): TGTGCCAGCAGCCCCGAGGGGCTCTTAGATGAGCAGTTCTTC.

This clonotype was detected a few times. This chain links TRBV6-1 with TRBJ2-1; TRBD2 agrees at 10 bases. Germline-derived CDR1 and CDR2 are MNHNS and SASEGT. After removal of 6 bases from V and 7 bases from J, the junction contained 6 bases not matched to a gene. The CDR3 is made up of 14 amino acids. Written as DNA, the CDR3 is TGTGCCAGCAGGCTAGCGGGAGTTGGTAATGAGCAGTTCTTC. Its translation is CASRLAGVGNEQFF.

The chain carries TRBV11-2 and TRBJ2-2, with D possibly matching TRBD2 (6 bases). Germline V gene data show CDR1 as SGHAT and CDR2 as FQNNGV. The CDR3 is 14 amino acids. Trimming stripped 2 bases from V and 6 bases from J, with 10 bases between. The CDR3 DNA sequence: TGTGCCAGCAGCTTATCGGGAGTATCCGGGGAGCTGTTTTTT. Its translation: CASSLSGVSGELFF.

This chain uses TRBV20-1 with TRBJ2-7, with a tentative D call TRBD2 (5 bases). V shed 3 bases and J shed 7 bases, with 13 bases lying between them. The CDR3 is 12 amino acids. Germline V CDR1 and CDR2: DFQATT, SNEGSKA (reference sequence). The CDR3 region has the DNA TGCAGTGCTAGTACGAGCGGTGGGGAGCAGTACTTC. Amino acids: CSASTSGGEQYF.

This clonotype was observed a handful of times. The gene calls are TRBV11-2 and TRBJ2-1, with no clear D. Germline V lookup: CDR1 SGHAT, CDR2 FQNNGV. The CDR3 has 13 residues. The V and J ends lost 2 bases and 6 bases respectively, with 8 bases between them. CDR3: CASSLSLPNEQFF. The CDR3 DNA reads TGTGCCAGCAGCTTAAGTCTGCCCAATGAGCAGTTCTTC.

This clonotype has only a few counts. The chain joins TRBV10-3 to TRBJ1-2, with D perhaps matching TRBD1 (6 bases). With 4 bases removed from V and 6 bases from J, the gap between germline ends came to 15 bases. CDR1 is ENHRY and CDR2 is SYGVKD in the germline V gene. The CDR3 sequence is 14 residues long. This CDR3 is CAISVIGRGDGYTF. For the CDR3, the DNA is TGTGCCATCAGTGTCATCGGCAGGGGCGATGGCTACACCTTC.

The chain uses TRBV20-1 and TRBJ2-1; 9 bases align to TRBD2. V lost 6 bases to trimming and J lost 5 bases; unmatched junction nucleotides: 14. The germline V gene encodes CDR1 DFQATT and CDR2 SNEGSKA (reference sequence). The CDR3 has 16 amino acids. The CDR3 region is CSAGLAGGPRNNEQFF. CDR3 sequence (DNA): TGCAGTGCCGGCCTGGCGGGAGGGCCCCGAAACAATGAGCAGTTCTTC.

Many counts were recorded for this clonotype. This chain uses TRBV2 with TRBJ2-5, with D hard to call. Germline CDR1 reads SNHLY; CDR2 reads FYNNEI. The length of the CDR3 is 12 residues. The V gene lost 8 bases and the J gene lost 5 bases, with 12 bases spanning the gap. Here the CDR3 reads CASSPVLETQYF. The CDR3 bases are TGTGCCAGCTCTCCTGTTCTGGAGACCCAGTACTTC.

This clonotype was seen a handful of times. The chain has TRBV20-1 and TRBJ1-1; 7 nucleotides agree with TRBD1. CDR3 length equals 13 residues. The V and J ends lost 6 bases and 3 bases, in that order; junction bases with no gene match: 7. The germline CDR1 and CDR2 sequences are DFQATT and SNEGSKA (reference sequence). CDR3 nucleotide sequence: TGCAGTGCATCGACAGGGAGGGACACTGAAGCTTTCTTT. Amino acid sequence: CSASTGRDTEAFF.